The subject of this entry is one T cell receptor beta chain. Profiling relied on immunoSEQ multiplex PCR, and the TCRdb table lists in-frame clones only, not all of them. The sample has 140,000 or so clones; roughly 92% are singletons. The CDR3 covers 13 residues. Per the germline V gene, CDR1 is SGHDT and CDR2 is YYEEEE. With 0 bases clipped from V and 6 bases from J, the junction kept 2 bases outside the gene matches. This specimen comes from a study of T cell responses to AZD1222 COVID-19 vaccine. J is TRBJ2-7 and V is TRBV5-6, with 8 bases lining up with TRBD1. Sequences were derived from peripheral blood, sampled on day 0 of AZD1222 vaccination. The TCR sequence derives from an adult in good health. The CDR3 loop reads CASSLGQGREQYF. The CDR3 bases are TGTGCCAGCAGCTTGGGACAGGGGCGCGAGCAGTACTTC.